The entry that follows covers one T cell receptor (beta chain) sequence. The V gene's germline CDR1 is SGDLS and CDR2 YYNGEE. Trimming took 4 bases from V and 0 from J, leaving 16 bases between them. This CDR3 is built from 16 residues. The data derive from a study of blood T cell repertoires in COVID-19. The wider study: Sites across the United States, Italy and Spain contributed samples from acute and convalescent COVID-19.

Source study methods: Nucleated cell number was recorded as an estimate derived from reference gene primer amplification. This table comes from immunoSEQ multiplex PCR, and its TCRdb copy is limited to in-frame clones, with some not included. V and J calls and clone size come straight from that table; D and trimming were deduced from the DNA. The repertoire holds about 120,000 clones, roughly 82% seen once, with about 12% in the top ten. Sequencing was carried out using peripheral blood. This chain joins TRBV9 and TRBJ1-1, with TRBD1 as a possible D gene (6 bases). The sequence was obtained from a human donor in a cohort sampled during active COVID-19. Here the CDR3 DNA reads TGTGCCAGCAGCCCATCAGTGGGGGCAATGAACACTGAAGCTTTCTTT. Translated, it gives CASSPSVGAMNTEAFF. Full variable domain (outside the CDR3, taken from reference TRBV9 and TRBJ1-1): DSGVTQTPKHLITATGQRVTLRCSPRSGDLSVYWYQQSLDQGLQFLIQYYNGEERAKGNILERFSAQQFPDLHSELNLSSLELGDSALYFCASSPSVGAMNTEAFFGQGTRLTVV.